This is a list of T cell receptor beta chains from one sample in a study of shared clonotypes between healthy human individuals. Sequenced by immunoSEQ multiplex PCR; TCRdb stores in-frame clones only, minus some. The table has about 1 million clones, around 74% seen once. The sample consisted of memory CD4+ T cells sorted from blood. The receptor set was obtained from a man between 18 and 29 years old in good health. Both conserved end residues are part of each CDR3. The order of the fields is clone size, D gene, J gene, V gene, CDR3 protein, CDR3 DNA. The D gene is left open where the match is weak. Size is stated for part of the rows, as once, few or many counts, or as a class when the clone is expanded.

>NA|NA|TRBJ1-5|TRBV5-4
CASSWGGAGGNNQPQHF
TGTGCCAGCAGCTGGGGCGGGGCAGGAGGTAACAATCAGCCCCAGCATTTT
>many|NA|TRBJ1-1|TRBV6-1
CASSLRDFEAFF
TGTGCCAGCAGTTTACGGGACTTTGAAGCTTTCTTT
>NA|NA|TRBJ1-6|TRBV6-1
CASNYLQGRVHF
TGTGCCAGCAACTACTTACAGGGTCGGGTCCACTTT
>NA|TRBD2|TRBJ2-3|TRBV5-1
CASSYPLAGAADTQYF
TGCGCCAGCAGCTATCCCCTAGCGGGAGCGGCGGATACGCAGTATTTT
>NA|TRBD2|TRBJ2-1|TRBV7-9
CASSLAQVGGSNEQFF
TGTGCCAGCAGCTTAGCGCAGGTGGGGGGGAGCAATGAGCAGTTCTTC
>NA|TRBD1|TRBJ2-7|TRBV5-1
CASSSQGPSYEQYF
TGCGCCAGCAGCTCACAGGGGCCCTCCTACGAGCAGTACTTC
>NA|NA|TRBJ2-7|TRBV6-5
CASSYLMGMPLYEQYF
TGTGCCAGCAGTTATTTGATGGGCATGCCCCTGTACGAGCAGTACTTC
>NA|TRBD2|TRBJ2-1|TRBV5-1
CASSLALASGGGEQFF
TGCGCCAGCAGCTTGGCCTTGGCTAGCGGGGGAGGTGAGCAGTTCTTC
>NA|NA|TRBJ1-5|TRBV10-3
CATLDSNSNQPQHF
TGTGCCACCTTGGACAGCAATAGCAATCAGCCCCAGCATTTT
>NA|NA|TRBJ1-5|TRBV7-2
CASSLTRDNQPQHF
TGTGCCAGCAGCTTAACGAGGGACAATCAGCCCCAGCATTTT
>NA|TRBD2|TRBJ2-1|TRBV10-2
CASSLGTSGHNEQFF
TGCGCCAGCAGCCTAGGGACTAGCGGACACAATGAGCAGTTCTTC
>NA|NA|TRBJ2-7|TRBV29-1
CSVGGVNYEQYF
TGCAGCGTTGGAGGAGTGAACTACGAGCAGTACTTC
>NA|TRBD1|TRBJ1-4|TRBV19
CASSPDRGTNEKLFF
TGTGCCAGTAGTCCAGACAGGGGCACTAATGAAAAACTGTTTTTT